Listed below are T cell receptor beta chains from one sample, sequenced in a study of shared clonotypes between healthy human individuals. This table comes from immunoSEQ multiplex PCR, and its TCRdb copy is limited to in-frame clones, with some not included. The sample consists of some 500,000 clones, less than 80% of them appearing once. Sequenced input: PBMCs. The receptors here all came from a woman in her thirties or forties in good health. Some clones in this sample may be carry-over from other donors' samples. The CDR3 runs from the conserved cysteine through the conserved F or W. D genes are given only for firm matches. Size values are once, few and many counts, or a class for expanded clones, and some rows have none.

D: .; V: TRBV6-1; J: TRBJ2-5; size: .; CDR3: CASSDMGRGSETQYF; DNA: TGTGCCAGCAGTGATATGGGCAGGGGATCAGAGACCCAGTACTTC
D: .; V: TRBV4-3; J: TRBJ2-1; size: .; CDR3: CASSHGLGTYNEQFF; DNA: TGCGCCAGCAGCCATGGGCTAGGGACCTACAATGAGCAGTTCTTC
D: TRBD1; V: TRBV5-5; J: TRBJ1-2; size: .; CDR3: CASSLGTGSYGYTF; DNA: TGTGCCAGCAGCTTAGGGACAGGGAGCTATGGCTACACCTTC
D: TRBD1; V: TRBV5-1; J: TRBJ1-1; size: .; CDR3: CASSLGQGGTEAFF; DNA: TGCGCCAGCAGCTTGGGACAGGGAGGCACTGAAGCTTTCTTT
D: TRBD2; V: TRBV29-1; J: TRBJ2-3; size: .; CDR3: CSVEVPGLGDADTQYF; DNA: TGCAGCGTTGAAGTCCCGGGACTAGGGGACGCGGATACGCAGTATTTT
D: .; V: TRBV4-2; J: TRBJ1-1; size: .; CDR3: CASSPGMSGGMNTEAFF; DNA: TGTGCCAGCAGCCCGGGGATGTCAGGAGGGATGAACACTGAAGCTTTCTTT
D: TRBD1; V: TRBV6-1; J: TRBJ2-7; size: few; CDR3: CAGGTGALYEQYF; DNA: TGTGCCGGAGGGACAGGGGCGCTTTACGAGCAGTACTTC
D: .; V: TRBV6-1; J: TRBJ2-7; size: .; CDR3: CASSERAGVVSYEQYF; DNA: TGTGCCAGCAGTGAAAGGGCAGGGGTCGTTTCCTACGAGCAGTACTTC
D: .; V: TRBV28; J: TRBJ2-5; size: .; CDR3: CASMRFSSSGTQYF; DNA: TGTGCCAGCATGAGATTTTCGTCGTCAGGGACCCAGTACTTC
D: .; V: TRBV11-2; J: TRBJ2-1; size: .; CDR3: CASQGGYEQFF; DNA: TGTGCCAGCCAGGGTGGCTATGAGCAGTTCTTC
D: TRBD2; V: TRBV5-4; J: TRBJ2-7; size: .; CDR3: CASSWGTSGSINEQYF; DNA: TGTGCCAGCAGCTGGGGGACTAGCGGGAGTATCAACGAGCAGTACTTC
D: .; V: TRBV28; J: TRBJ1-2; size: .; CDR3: CASSFLGDNYGYTF; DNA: TGTGCCAGCAGTTTCTTAGGAGACAACTATGGCTACACCTTC
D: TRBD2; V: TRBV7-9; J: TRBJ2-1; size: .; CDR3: CASTPGLAGVGYNEQFF; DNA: TGTGCCAGCACCCCGGGACTAGCGGGAGTAGGGTACAATGAGCAGTTCTTC
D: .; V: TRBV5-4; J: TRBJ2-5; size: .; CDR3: CASSLNLQETQYF; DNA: TGTGCCAGCAGCTTGAACCTTCAAGAGACCCAGTACTTC
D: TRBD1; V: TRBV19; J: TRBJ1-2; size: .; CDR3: CATKDRVDGYTF; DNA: TGTGCCACAAAAGACAGGGTAGATGGCTACACCTTC
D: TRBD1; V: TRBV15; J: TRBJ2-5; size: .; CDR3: CATSRVRGLGETQYF; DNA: TGTGCCACCAGCAGAGTCAGGGGGCTCGGGGAGACCCAGTACTTC
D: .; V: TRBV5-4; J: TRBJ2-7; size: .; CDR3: CASSPGTNYEQYF; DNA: TGTGCCAGCAGCCCCGGGACAAACTACGAGCAGTACTTC
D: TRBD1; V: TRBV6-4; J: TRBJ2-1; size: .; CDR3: CASSGGQGAANEQFF; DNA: TGTGCCAGCAGTGGCGGACAGGGGGCGGCGAATGAGCAGTTCTTC
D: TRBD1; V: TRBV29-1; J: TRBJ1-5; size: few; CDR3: CSVAGGWNQPQHF; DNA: TGCAGCGTGGCAGGGGGCTGGAATCAGCCCCAGCATTTT
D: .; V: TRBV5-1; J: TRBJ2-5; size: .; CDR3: CASSLEGRETQYF; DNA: TGCGCCAGCAGCTTGGAAGGGCGAGAGACCCAGTACTTC
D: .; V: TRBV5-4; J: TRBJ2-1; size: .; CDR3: CASSPRQGGPYNEQFF; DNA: TGTGCCAGCAGCCCCCGGCAGGGAGGCCCCTACAATGAGCAGTTCTTC
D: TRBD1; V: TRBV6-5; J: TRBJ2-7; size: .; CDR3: CASSYGTGAYEQYF; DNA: TGTGCCAGCAGTTATGGGACAGGGGCCTACGAGCAGTACTTC
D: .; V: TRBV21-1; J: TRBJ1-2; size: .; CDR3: CAINSRWGARYGYTF; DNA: TGTGCCATCAACTCTCGGTGGGGGGCCAGGTATGGCTACACCTTC
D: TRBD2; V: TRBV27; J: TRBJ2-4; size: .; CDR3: CASSSTSDIQYF; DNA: TGTGCCAGCAGTTCAACTAGCGACATTCAGTACTTC
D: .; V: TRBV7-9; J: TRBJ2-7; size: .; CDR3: CASSYSTAFEQYF; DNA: TGTGCCAGCAGCTATTCAACAGCGTTCGAGCAGTACTTC
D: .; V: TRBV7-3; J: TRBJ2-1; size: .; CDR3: CASSLRSGVYNEQFF; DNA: TGTGCCAGCAGCTTAAGGTCGGGAGTCTACAATGAGCAGTTCTTC
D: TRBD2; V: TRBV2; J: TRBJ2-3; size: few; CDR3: CASLAGVSTDTQYF; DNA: TGTGCCAGTCTAGCGGGAGTTAGCACAGATACGCAGTATTTT
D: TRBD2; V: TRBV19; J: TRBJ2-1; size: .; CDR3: CASSGQLYSGSVF; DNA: TGTGCCAGTAGTGGCCAACTATATAGCGGGTCGGTCTTC
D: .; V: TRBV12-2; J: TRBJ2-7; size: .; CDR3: CASRLVWTSGRTYEQYF; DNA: TGTGCAAGTCGCTTAGTGTGGACTAGCGGGAGGACCTACGAGCAGTACTTC
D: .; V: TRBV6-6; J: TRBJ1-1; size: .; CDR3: CASIRRPENTEAFF; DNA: TGTGCCAGCATCCGCCGTCCAGAAAACACTGAAGCTTTCTTT
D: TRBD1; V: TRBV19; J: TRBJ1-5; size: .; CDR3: CASSLGQGAGQPQHF; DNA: TGTGCCAGTAGTTTGGGACAGGGGGCCGGTCAGCCCCAGCATTTT
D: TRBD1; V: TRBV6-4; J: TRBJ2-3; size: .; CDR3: CASSDSGDRGDTQYF; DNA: TGTGCCAGCAGTGACTCAGGGGACAGGGGGGATACGCAGTATTTT
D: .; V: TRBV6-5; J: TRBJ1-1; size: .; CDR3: CASSYETGMNTEAFF; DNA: TGTGCCAGCAGTTACGAGACCGGAATGAACACTGAAGCTTTCTTT
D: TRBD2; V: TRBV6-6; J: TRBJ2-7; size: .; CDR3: CASSPGTSGRRDEQYF; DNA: TGTGCCAGCAGCCCCGGGACTAGCGGGAGAAGGGACGAGCAGTACTTC
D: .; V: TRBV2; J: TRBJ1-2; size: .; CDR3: CASGTDGAYGYTF; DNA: TGTGCCAGCGGCACAGACGGTGCCTATGGCTACACCTTC
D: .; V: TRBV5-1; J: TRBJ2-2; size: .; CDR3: CASSPDLEAGELFF; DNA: TGCGCCAGCAGCCCCGACTTAGAGGCGGGGGAGCTGTTTTTT
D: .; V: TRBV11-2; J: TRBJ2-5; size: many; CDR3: CASSPGPRETQYF; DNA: TGTGCCAGCAGCCCTGGCCCAAGAGAGACCCAGTACTTC
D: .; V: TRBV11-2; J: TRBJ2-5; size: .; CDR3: CASSPPASPQETQYF; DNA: TGTGCCAGCAGCCCCCCCGCCTCTCCCCAAGAGACCCAGTACTTC
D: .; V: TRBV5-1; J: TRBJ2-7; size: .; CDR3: CASADRSYEQYF; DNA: TGCGCCAGCGCGGACAGATCCTACGAGCAGTACTTC
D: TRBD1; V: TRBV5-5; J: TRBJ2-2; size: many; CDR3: CASSRGQGKGTGELFF; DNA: TGTGCCAGCAGCCGAGGACAGGGAAAGGGCACCGGGGAGCTGTTTTTT
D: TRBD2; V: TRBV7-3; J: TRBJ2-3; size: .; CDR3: CASSLTVGASGSTDTQYF; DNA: TGTGCCAGCAGCTTAACGGTTGGGGCTAGCGGGAGCACAGATACGCAGTATTTT
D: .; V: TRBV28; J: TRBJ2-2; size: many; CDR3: CASSSRQLGLGELFF; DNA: TGTGCCAGCAGTTCGAGACAACTCGGACTCGGGGAGCTGTTTTTT
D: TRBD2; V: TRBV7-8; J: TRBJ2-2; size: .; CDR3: CASSLLAGRTGELFF; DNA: TGTGCCAGCAGCTTACTAGCGGGAAGGACCGGGGAGCTGTTTTTT
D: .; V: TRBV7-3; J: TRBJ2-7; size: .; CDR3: CASSLCTYEQYF; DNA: TGTGCCAGCAGCTTATGTACCTACGAGCAGTACTTC
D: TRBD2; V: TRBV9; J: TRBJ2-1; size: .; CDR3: CASSVTSNDGNEQFF; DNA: TGTGCCAGCTCCGTGACTAGCAACGATGGAAATGAGCAGTTCTTC
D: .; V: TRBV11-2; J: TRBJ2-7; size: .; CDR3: CASSFNAHLDEQYF; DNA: TGTGCCAGCAGCTTCAATGCGCATCTGGACGAGCAGTACTTC
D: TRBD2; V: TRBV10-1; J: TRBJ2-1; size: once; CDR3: CASSEPGTSGRVDEQFF; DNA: TGCGCCAGCAGTGAGCCAGGGACTAGCGGGAGGGTTGATGAGCAGTTCTTC
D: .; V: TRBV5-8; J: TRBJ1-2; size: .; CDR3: CASSFRRAAGGYTF; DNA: TGTGCCAGCAGCTTCAGACGGGCTGCGGGTGGCTACACCTTC
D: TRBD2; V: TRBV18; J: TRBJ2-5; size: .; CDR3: CASSYLIRTSGRETQYF; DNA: TGTGCCAGCTCATACCTTATTCGGACTAGCGGGAGAGAGACCCAGTACTTC
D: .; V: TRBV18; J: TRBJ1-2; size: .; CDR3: CASSPPGLYGYTF; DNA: TGTGCCAGCTCACCACCGGGGTTGTATGGCTACACCTTC
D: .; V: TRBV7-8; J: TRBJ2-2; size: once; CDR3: CASSLGSPNTGELFF; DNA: TGTGCCAGCAGCTTAGGGAGCCCGAACACCGGGGAGCTGTTTTTT
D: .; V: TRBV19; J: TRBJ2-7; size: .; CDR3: CASSISHPYEQYF; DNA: TGTGCCAGTAGTATCTCCCATCCCTACGAGCAGTACTTC